This T cell receptor beta chain is drawn from a study of CD8 T cells in Susac syndrome. The authors reverse transcribed about 0.45 to 1 ug RNA with random hexamers. TCRdb processed the immunoSEQ multiplex PCR reads anew with MiXCR; each CDR3 protein has one entry. This repertoire shows around 180,000 distinct CDR3 sequences, 95% found once; its top ten account for about 0.16%. In germline, CDR1 is SNHLY, CDR2 FYNNEI. Trimming removed 1 base from V and 3 bases from J, with 7 bases in between. The CDR3 contains 13 residues. The table lists this clonotype with a count of one. The V call is TRBV2, the J call TRBJ2-7; D gene ambiguous. The receptor's source is a human donor with multiple sclerosis. Material for sequencing was CD8+ T cells from PBMCs. The CDR3 DNA is TGTGCCAGCAGTGAAGGACGGAACTACGAGCAGTACTTC. Protein: CASSEGRNYEQYF. The variable domain in full, with the rest retrieved from reference TRBV2 and TRBJ2-7, is EPEVTQTPSHQVTQMGQEVILRCVPISNHLYFYWYRQILGQKVEFLVSFYNNEISEKSEIFDDQFSVERPDGSNFTLKIRSTKLEDSAMYFCASSEGRNYEQYFGPGTRLTVT.